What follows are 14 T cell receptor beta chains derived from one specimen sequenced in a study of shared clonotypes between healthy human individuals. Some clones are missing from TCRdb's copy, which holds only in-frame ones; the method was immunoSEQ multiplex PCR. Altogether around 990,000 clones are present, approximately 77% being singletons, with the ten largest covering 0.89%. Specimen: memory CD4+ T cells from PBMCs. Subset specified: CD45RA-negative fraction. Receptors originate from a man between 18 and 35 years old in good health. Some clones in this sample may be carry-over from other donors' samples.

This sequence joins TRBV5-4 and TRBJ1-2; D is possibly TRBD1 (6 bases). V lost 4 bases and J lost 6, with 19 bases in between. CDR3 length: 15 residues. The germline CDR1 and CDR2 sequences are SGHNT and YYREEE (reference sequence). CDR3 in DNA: TGTGCCAGCAGCATACAGGGTATGGTGTGGGATGGCTACACCTTC. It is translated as CASSIQGMVWDGYTF.

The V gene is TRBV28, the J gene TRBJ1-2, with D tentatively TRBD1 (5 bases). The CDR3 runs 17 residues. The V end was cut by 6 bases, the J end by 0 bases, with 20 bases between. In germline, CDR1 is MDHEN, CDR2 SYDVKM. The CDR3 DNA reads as TGTGCCAGCAGCTCCCCGGGGGGGGGACTCACTAACTATGGCTACACCTTC. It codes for CASSSPGGGLTNYGYTF.

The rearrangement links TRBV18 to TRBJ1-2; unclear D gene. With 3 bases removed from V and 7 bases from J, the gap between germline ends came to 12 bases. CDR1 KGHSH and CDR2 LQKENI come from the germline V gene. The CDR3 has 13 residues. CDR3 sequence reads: CASSPVEDGGYTF. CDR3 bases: TGTGCCAGCTCACCGGTGGAGGATGGTGGCTACACCTTC.

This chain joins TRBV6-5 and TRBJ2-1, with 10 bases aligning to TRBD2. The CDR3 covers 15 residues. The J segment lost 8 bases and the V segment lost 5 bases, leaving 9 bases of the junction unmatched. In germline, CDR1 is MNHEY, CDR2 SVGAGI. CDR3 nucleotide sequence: TGTGCCAGCAGTCAACTAGCGGGGAGGCGCTATGAGCAGTTCTTC. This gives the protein CASSQLAGRRYEQFF.

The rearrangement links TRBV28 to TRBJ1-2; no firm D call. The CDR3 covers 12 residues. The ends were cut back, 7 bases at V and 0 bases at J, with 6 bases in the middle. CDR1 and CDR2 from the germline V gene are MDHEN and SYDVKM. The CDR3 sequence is CASTVSNYGYTF. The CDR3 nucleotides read TGTGCCAGCACGGTGTCTAACTATGGCTACACCTTC.

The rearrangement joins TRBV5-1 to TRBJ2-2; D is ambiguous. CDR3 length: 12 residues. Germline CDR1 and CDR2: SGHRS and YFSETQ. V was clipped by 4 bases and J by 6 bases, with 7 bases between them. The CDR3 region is CASSPPPGELFF. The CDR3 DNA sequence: TGCGCCAGCAGCCCCCCACCCGGGGAGCTGTTTTTT.

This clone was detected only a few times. CDR3 nucleotides: TGTGCCAGCAGCGTAGGACTAGCGGGCCCTACAGATACGCAGTATTTT. Translating it yields CASSVGLAGPTDTQYF. V and J are TRBV9 and TRBJ2-3; 10 positions agree with TRBD2. This CDR3 is built from 16 residues. With V trimmed by 0 bases and J by 3 bases, 4 bases remained unmatched. Germline V CDR1 and CDR2: SGDLS, YYNGEE.

The CDR3 nucleotides are TGTGCCAGCAGCCCCGCAGGGTTAGGTGGCTACACCTTC. Translating it yields CASSPAGLGGYTF. The gene calls are TRBV9 and TRBJ1-2, with D maybe TRBD1 (5 bases). The CDR3 consists of 13 residues. V lost 4 bases and J lost 7, with 14 bases in between. Germline CDR1 SGDLS, CDR2 YYNGEE.

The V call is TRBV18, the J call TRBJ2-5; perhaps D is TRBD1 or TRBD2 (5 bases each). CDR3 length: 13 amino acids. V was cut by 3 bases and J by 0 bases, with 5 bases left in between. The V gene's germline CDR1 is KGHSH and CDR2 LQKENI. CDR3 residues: CASSPGHQETQYF. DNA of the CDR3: TGTGCCAGCTCACCGGGACACCAAGAGACCCAGTACTTC. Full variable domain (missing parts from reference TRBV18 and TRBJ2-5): NAGVMQNPRHLVRRRGQEARLRCSPMKGHSHVYWYRQLPEEGLKFMVYLQKENIIDESGMPKERFSAEFPKEGPSILRIQQVVRGDSAAYFCASSPGHQETQYFGPGTRLLVL.

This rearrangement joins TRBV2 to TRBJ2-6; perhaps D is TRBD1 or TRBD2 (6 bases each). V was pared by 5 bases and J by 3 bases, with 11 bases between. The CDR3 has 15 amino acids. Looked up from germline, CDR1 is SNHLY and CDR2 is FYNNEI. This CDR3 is CASSPGAGGANVLTF. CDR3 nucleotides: TGTGCCAGCAGTCCGGGGGCTGGTGGGGCCAACGTCCTGACTTTC. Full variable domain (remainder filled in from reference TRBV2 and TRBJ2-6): EPEVTQTPSHQVTQMGQEVILRCVPISNHLYFYWYRQILGQKVEFLVSFYNNEISEKSEIFDDQFSVERPDGSNFTLKIRSTKLEDSAMYFCASSPGAGGANVLTFGAGSRLTVL.

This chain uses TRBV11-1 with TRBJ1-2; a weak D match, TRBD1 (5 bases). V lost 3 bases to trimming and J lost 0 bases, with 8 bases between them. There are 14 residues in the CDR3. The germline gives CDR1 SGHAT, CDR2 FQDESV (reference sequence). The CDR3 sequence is CASSFTGANYGYTF. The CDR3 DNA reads TGTGCCAGCAGCTTTACAGGAGCTAACTATGGCTACACCTTC.

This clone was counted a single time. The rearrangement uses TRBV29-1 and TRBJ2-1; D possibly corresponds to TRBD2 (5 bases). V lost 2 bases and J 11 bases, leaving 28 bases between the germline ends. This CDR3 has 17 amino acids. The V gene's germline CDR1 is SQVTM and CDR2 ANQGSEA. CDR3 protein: CSVESSGAMERNNKQFF. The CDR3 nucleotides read TGCAGCGTTGAAAGCTCAGGAGCTATGGAGCGGAATAATAAGCAGTTCTTC.

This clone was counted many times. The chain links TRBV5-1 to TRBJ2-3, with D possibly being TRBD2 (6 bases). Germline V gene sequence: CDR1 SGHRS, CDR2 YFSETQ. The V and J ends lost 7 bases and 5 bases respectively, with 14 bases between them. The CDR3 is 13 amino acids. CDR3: CASQVGGQDTQYF. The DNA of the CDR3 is TGCGCCAGCCAAGTCGGGGGTCAAGATACGCAGTATTTT.

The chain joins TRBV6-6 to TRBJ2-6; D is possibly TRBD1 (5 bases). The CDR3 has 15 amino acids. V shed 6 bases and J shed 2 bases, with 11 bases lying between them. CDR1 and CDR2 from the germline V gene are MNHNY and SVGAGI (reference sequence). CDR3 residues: CASSKQVPGANVLTF. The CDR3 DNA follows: TGTGCCAGCAGCAAACAGGTCCCTGGGGCCAACGTCCTGACTTTC.